This passage covers 20 T cell receptor beta chains from one sample sequenced in a study of T cell repertoires in cytomegalovirus infection. Their antigens remain unidentified. Using its own MiXCR run on the reads, TCRdb lists one record per CDR3 protein. The table includes about 220,000 distinct CDR3 sequences, around two fifths detected once. This sample comprised CD8+ T cells from cultured PBMCs, obtained from culture after CMV antigen stimulation. These receptors all stem from a human donor in good health (CMV status not recorded). Some clones in this sample may be carry-over from other donors' samples.

This sequence joins TRBV6-2 or TRBV6-3 and TRBJ1-3; D is unclear. From germline, CDR1 is MNHEY and CDR2 SVGEGT. V lost 7 bases to trimming and J lost 0 bases, with 13 bases between them. The CDR3 loop spans 15 amino acids. Here the CDR3 DNA reads TGTGCCAGCACCTACTCCGACGTCTCTGGAAACACCATATATTTT. Protein: CASTYSDVSGNTIYF.

This clonotype was recorded at least ten times. The chain is built from TRBV6-1 and TRBJ2-4; D is unclear. Germline V gene data show CDR1 as MNHNS and CDR2 as SASEGT. The CDR3 is 14 residues long. V was cut by 3 bases and J by 6 bases, with 12 bases left in between. The CDR3 sequence is CASSEARSRNIQYF. The CDR3 nucleotides are TGTGCCAGCAGTGAGGCCCGGTCGAGAAACATTCAGTACTTC.

This clonotype occurred a few times. This rearrangement joins TRBV7-9 to TRBJ2-7; 7 positions agree with TRBD1. In germline, CDR1 is SEHNR, CDR2 FQNEAQ (reference sequence). CDR3 length: 14 amino acids. The junction had 8 bases not matched to a gene; V was cut back by 8 bases and J by 1 base. CDR3 sequence: CASCESDRSYEQYF. DNA for the CDR3: TGTGCCAGCTGCGAGTCGGACAGGTCCTACGAGCAGTACTTC.

This clonotype was seen repeatedly, ten times or more. CDR3 DNA sequence: TGTGCCAGCAGCCAGGTTCGACAGGGTTTGATCCCTCCGTACTTC. Translating gives CASSQVRQGLIPPYF. The V and J genes are TRBV11-2 and TRBJ2-7, with TRBD1 matching 7 bases. Germline lookup yields CDR1 SGHAT and CDR2 FQNNGV. The CDR3 runs 15 residues. V shed 5 bases and J 12 bases; nucleotides not matched to a gene: 19.

This sequence joins TRBV7-8 and TRBJ2-2; 7 nucleotides line up with TRBD2. The ends lost 4 bases at V and 6 bases at J; junction bases unmatched: 11. The CDR3 length is 16 residues. Germline-derived CDR1 and CDR2 are SGHVS and FQNEAQ. The CDR3 sequence is CASSSSFRGEAGELFF. The CDR3 DNA reads TGTGCCAGCAGCTCATCTTTTCGGGGGGAGGCCGGGGAGCTGTTTTTT. The full variable domain, rest sourced from reference TRBV7-8 and TRBJ2-2, is GAGVSQSPRYKVAKRGQDVALRCDPISGHVSLFWYQQALGQGPEFLTYFQNEAQLDKSGLPSDRFFAERPEGSVSTLKIQRTQQEDSAVYLCASSSSFRGEAGELFFGEGSRLTVL.

This chain links TRBV29-1 with TRBJ2-1; maybe TRBD2 (6 bases). The CDR3 spans 12 residues. V lost 6 bases, J lost 10 bases, and 16 bases lay in between. CDR1 and CDR2 (germline): SQVTM, ANQGSEA. CDR3 nucleotides: TGCAGCGTCCGGAGGGACCCGAGGGAGCAGTTCTTC. Translating it yields CSVRRDPREQFF.

CDR3 protein: CASSTRSGVEAFF. The CDR3 region has the DNA TGCGCCAGCAGCACCCGTTCGGGAGTTGAAGCTTTCTTT. The rearrangement links TRBV4-3 to TRBJ1-1; no reliable D call. This CDR3 has 13 residues. The germline CDR1 and CDR2 sequences are LGHNA and YSLEER. V lost 5 bases and J 7 bases, leaving 14 bases between the germline ends.

J is TRBJ2-1 and V is TRBV28; TRBD2 matches 11 bases. CDR1 is MDHEN and CDR2 is SYDVKM in the germline V gene. The CDR3 extends over 15 amino acids. V was pared by 7 bases and J by 8 bases, with 10 bases of the junction left unmatched. CDR3 residues: CASKGVLAGDDEQFF. The CDR3 DNA sequence: TGTGCCAGCAAAGGTGTACTAGCGGGAGATGATGAGCAGTTCTTC.

J is TRBJ1-1 and V is TRBV6-5; D perhaps matches TRBD1 (5 bases). This CDR3 spans 13 amino acids. From germline, CDR1 is MNHEY and CDR2 SVGAGI. V gave up 6 bases and J gave up 5 bases, with 13 bases separating them. The CDR3 DNA reads as TGTGCCAGCAGCCACAAGGGGTTAACTGAAGCTTTCTTT. Amino acid sequence: CASSHKGLTEAFF.

CDR3: CASSMRGRGTEAFF. In nucleotides, the CDR3 is TGTGCCAGCAGCATGAGAGGCAGGGGGACTGAAGCTTTCTTT. This rearrangement joins TRBV7-6 to TRBJ1-1; 7 bases map to TRBD1. CDR1 is SGHVS and CDR2 is FNYEAQ in the germline V gene. V gave up 5 bases and J gave up 5 bases; unmatched junction bases: 8. This CDR3 is built from 14 residues.

The rearrangement links TRBV19 to TRBJ2-7; D remains unclear. Germline CDR1 reads LNHDA; CDR2 reads SQIVND (reference sequence). This CDR3 region has 13 residues. With 5 bases removed from V and 5 bases from J, the gap between germline ends came to 13 bases. Here the CDR3 reads CASSLGGLDEQYF. As DNA, the CDR3 is TGTGCCAGTAGTTTGGGTGGTCTCGACGAGCAGTACTTC.

V gene TRBV6-8 combines with J gene TRBJ1-1; TRBD1 might be the D (5 bases). In germline, CDR1 is MNHGY, CDR2 SAAAGT. V was shortened by 2 bases and J by 7 bases, with 14 bases between the two germline ends. This CDR3 contains 14 residues. As DNA, the CDR3 is TGTGCCAGCAGTTACGCGTGGGGTAGGGGTGAAGCTTTCTTT. It translates to CASSYAWGRGEAFF.

For this clonotype: Possible read error: a much larger clone is one base away. The chain joins TRBV7-8 to TRBJ2-1, with unresolved D. This CDR3 comprises 12 residues. V was cut by 1 base and J by 8 bases, with 6 bases left in between. In germline, CDR1 is SGHVS, CDR2 FQNEAQ. The CDR3 here is CASSLEVYEQFF. In nucleotides, the CDR3 is TGTGCCAGCAGCTTAGAAGTGTATGAGCAGTTCTTC.

This sequence joins TRBV20-1 and TRBJ1-1, with 7 bases fitting TRBD1. This CDR3 contains 16 residues. The V gene's germline CDR1 is DFQATT and CDR2 SNEGSKA (reference sequence). The trim removed 3 bases at V and 0 bases at J, leaving 10 bases unmatched. The CDR3 region has the DNA TGCAGTGCTAGGACTACAGGGGAGGGAATGAACACTGAAGCTTTCTTT. It codes for CSARTTGEGMNTEAFF.

This clonotype occurred a few times. The chain joins TRBV7-6 to TRBJ2-3, with D uncertain. The CDR3 has 12 amino acids. The V gene's germline CDR1 is SGHVS and CDR2 FNYEAQ. Trimming stripped 4 bases from V and 4 bases from J, with 6 bases between. In DNA form, the CDR3 reads TGTGCCAGCAGCTCCGTTTCAGATACGCAGTATTTT. Residues: CASSSVSDTQYF.

In this sample, this clonotype turned up a few times. V usage is TRBV10-2 and J usage is TRBJ2-2; D perhaps matches TRBD2 (5 bases). V lost 8 bases and J lost 5, with 15 bases in between. The CDR3 spans 14 residues. The germline V gene has CDR1 WSHSY and CDR2 SAAADI. CDR3 sequence: CASAASRDTGELFF. In DNA, the CDR3 is TGCGCCAGCGCCGCTTCTCGGGATACCGGGGAGCTGTTTTTT.

The V gene is TRBV7-9, the J gene TRBJ1-5; 7 bases fit TRBD1. The CDR3 covers 16 residues. The germline V gene encodes CDR1 SEHNR and CDR2 FQNEAQ (reference sequence). The ends lost 1 base at V and 6 bases at J; junction bases unmatched: 9. The CDR3 is CASSLVGGGEGQPQHF. The DNA of the CDR3 is TGTGCCAGCAGCTTAGTGGGAGGGGGCGAGGGTCAGCCCCAGCATTTT.

CDR3 nucleotide sequence: TGTGCCAGCAGCTTAAGGGACAGGACAAACACAGATACGCAGTATTTT. Protein product: CASSLRDRTNTDTQYF. V and J are TRBV7-6 and TRBJ2-3; 8 bases line up with TRBD1. Germline CDR1 and CDR2: SGHVS and FNYEAQ. After removal of 2 bases from V and 2 bases from J, the junction contained 6 bases not matched to a gene. The CDR3 has 16 amino acids.

This chain joins TRBV6-5 and TRBJ2-1; D gene uncertain. V lost 0 bases and J lost 7, with 7 bases in between. Germline V gene sequence: CDR1 MNHEY, CDR2 SVGAGI. This CDR3 comprises 13 residues. This CDR3 reads CASSYSRVNEQFF. The CDR3 region has the DNA TGTGCCAGCAGTTACTCCCGAGTAAATGAGCAGTTCTTC.

The chain is built from TRBV6-6 and TRBJ1-2, with 8 bases identical to TRBD1. This CDR3 has 14 amino acids. CDR1 MNHNY and CDR2 SVGAGI come from the germline V gene (reference sequence). After removal of 4 bases from V and 10 bases from J, the junction contained 11 bases not matched to a gene. CDR3 amino acids: CASSSFRRQGSYTF. CDR3 in DNA: TGTGCCAGCAGTTCCTTCCGCAGACAGGGGTCCTACACCTTC.